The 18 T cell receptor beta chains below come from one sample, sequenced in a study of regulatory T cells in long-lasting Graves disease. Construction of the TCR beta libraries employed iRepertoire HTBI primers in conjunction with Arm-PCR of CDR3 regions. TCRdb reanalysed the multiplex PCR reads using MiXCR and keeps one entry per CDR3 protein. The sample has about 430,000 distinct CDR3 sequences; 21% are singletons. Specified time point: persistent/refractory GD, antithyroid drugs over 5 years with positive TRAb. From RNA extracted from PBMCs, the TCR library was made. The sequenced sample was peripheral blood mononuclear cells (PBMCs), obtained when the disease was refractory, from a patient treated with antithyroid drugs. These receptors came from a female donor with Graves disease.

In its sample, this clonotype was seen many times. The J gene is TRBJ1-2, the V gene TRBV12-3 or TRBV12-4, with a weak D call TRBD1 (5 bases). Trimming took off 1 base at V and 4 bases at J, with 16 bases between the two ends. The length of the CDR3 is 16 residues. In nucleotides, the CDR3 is TGTGCCAGCAGTTTAGAGCAGGGAGTCGCGGCCTATGGCTACACCTTC. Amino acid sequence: CASSLEQGVAAYGYTF.

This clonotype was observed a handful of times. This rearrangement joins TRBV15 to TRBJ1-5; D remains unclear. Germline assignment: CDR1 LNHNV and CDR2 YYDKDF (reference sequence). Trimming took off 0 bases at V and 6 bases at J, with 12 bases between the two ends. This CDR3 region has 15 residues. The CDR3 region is CATSRDSARGQPQHF. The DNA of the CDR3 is TGTGCCACCAGCAGAGATTCCGCTCGTGGTCAGCCCCAGCATTTT.

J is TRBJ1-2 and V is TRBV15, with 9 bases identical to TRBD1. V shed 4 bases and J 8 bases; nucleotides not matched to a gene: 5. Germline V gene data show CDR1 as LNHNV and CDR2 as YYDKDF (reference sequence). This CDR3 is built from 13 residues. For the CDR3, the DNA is TGTGCCACCAGCACCAGGACAGGGGAGGGCTACACCTTC. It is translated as CATSTRTGEGYTF.

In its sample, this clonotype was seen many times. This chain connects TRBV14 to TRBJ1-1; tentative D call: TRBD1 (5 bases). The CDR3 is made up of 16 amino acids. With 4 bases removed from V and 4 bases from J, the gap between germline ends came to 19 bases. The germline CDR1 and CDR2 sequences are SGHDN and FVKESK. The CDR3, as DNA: TGTGCCAGCAGCCCACCCGGGGGGGGGGTTGGCACTGAAGCTTTCTTT. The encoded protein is CASSPPGGGVGTEAFF.

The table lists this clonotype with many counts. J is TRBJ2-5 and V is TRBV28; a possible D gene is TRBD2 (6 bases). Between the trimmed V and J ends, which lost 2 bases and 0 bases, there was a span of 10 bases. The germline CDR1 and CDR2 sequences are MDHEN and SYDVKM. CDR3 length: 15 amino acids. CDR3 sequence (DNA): TGTGCCAGCAGTTTAGGTGGGGGGTACCAAGAGACCCAGTACTTC. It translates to CASSLGGGYQETQYF.

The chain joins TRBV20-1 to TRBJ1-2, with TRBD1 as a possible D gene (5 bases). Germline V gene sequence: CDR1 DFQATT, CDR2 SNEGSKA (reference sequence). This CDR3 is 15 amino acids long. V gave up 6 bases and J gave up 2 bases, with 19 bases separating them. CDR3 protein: CSATDRSLTNYGYTF. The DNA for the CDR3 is TGCAGTGCCACCGACAGAAGTCTTACCAACTATGGCTACACCTTC.

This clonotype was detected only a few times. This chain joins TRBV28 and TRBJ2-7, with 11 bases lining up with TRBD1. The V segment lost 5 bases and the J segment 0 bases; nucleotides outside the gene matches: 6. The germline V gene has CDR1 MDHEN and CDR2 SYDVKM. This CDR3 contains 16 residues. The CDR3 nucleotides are TGTGCCAGCAGTCGACCGGGACAGGGGGGCTCCTACGAGCAGTACTTC. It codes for CASSRPGQGGSYEQYF.

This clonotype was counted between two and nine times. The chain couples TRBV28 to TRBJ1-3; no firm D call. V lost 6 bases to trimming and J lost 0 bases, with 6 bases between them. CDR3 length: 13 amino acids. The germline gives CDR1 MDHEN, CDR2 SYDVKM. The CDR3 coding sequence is TGTGCCAGCAGCCTCTACTCTGGAAACACCATATATTTT. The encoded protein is CASSLYSGNTIYF.

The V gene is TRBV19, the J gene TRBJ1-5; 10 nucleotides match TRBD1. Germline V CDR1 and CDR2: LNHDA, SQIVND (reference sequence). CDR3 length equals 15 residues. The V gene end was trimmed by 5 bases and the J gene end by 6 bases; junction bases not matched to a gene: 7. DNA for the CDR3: TGTGCCAGTAGTTTTGGGACAGGGGTAACTCAGCCCCAGCATTTT. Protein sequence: CASSFGTGVTQPQHF.

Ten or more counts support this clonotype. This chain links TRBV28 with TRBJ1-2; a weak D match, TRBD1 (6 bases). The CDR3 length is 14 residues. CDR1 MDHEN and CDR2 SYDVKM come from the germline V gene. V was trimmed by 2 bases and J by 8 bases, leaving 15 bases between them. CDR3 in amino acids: CASSLKLRGEGYTF. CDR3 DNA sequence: TGTGCCAGCAGTTTAAAGCTAAGGGGGGAAGGCTACACCTTC.

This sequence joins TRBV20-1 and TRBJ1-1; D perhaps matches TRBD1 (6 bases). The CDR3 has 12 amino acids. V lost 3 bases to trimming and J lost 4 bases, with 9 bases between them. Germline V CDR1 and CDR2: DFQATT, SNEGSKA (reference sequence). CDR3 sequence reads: CSASATGTEAFF. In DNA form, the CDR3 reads TGCAGTGCTAGCGCGACAGGCACTGAAGCTTTCTTT.

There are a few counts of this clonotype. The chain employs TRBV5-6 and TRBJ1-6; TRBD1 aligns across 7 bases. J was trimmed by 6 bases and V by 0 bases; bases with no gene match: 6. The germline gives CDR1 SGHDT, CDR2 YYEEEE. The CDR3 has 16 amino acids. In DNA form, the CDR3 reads TGTGCCAGCAGCTTGGCAATGGGGACAGCTAATTCACCCCTCCACTTT. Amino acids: CASSLAMGTANSPLHF.

The chain's CDR3 is CASSSWGGLGDEQFF. CDR3 nucleotides: TGTGCCAGCAGTTCCTGGGGAGGGCTTGGCGATGAGCAGTTCTTC. The rearrangement uses TRBV28 and TRBJ2-1; 7 bases align to TRBD2. Germline trimming cut 4 bases from V and 8 bases from J; bases unmatched to any gene: 11. The CDR3 is 15 amino acids. Germline V gene lookup returns CDR1 MDHEN and CDR2 SYDVKM.

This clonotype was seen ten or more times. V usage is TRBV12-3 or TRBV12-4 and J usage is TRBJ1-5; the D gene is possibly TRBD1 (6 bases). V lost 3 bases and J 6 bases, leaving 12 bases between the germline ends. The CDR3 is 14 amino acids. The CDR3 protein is CASSLGWGAQPQHF. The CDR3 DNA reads TGTGCCAGCAGTTTGGGTTGGGGGGCTCAGCCCCAGCATTTT.

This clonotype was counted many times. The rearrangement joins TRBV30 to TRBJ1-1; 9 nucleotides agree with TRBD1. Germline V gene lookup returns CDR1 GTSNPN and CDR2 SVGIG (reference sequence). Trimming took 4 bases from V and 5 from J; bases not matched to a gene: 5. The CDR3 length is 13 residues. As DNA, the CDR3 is TGTGCCTGGATGGCCGGGACAGGGACTGAAGCTTTCTTT. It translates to CAWMAGTGTEAFF.

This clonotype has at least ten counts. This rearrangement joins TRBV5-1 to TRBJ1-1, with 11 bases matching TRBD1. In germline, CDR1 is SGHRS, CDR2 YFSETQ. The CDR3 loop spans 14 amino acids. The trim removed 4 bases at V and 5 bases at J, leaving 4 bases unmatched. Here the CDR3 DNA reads TGCGCCAGCAGCCCGGACAGGGGGCAAACTGAAGCTTTCTTT. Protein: CASSPDRGQTEAFF.

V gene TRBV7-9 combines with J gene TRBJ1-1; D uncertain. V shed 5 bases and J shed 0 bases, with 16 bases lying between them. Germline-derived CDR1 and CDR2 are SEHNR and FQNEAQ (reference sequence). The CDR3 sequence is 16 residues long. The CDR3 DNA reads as TGTGCCAGCAGCCCCGATTCCAAAATGATGAACACTGAAGCTTTCTTT. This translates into CASSPDSKMMNTEAFF. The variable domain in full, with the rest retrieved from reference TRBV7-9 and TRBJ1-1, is DTGVSQNPRHKITKRGQNVTFRCDPISEHNRLYWYRQTLGQGPEFLTYFQNEAQLEKSRLLSDRFSAERPKGSFSTLEIQRTEQGDSAMYLCASSPDSKMMNTEAFFGQGTRLTVV.

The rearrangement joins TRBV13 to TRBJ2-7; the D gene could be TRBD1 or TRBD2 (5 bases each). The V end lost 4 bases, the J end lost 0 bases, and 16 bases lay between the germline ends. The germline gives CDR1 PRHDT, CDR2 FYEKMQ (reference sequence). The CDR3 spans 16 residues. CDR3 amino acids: CASSSPRGDNSYEQYF. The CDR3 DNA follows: TGTGCCAGCAGCTCCCCCCGAGGGGATAACTCCTACGAGCAGTACTTC.